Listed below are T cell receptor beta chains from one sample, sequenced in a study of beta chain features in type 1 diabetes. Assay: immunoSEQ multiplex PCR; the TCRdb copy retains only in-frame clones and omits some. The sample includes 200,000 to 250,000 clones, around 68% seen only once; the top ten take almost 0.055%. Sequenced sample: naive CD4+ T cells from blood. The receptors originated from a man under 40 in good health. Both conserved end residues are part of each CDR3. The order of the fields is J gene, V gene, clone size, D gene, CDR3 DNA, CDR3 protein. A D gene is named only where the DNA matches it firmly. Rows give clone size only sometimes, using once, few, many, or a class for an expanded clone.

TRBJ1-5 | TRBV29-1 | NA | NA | TGCAGCGTCGCGGTTGGCGTCGGGGGACAGCCCCAGCATTTT | CSVAVGVGGQPQHF
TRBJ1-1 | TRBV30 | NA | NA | TGTGCCTGGAGGGGGCCGGCTATGAACACTGAAGCTTTCTTT | CAWRGPAMNTEAFF
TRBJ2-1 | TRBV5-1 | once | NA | TGCGCCAGCAGCTTCGGGAACTCCTACAATGAGCAGTTCTTC | CASSFGNSYNEQFF
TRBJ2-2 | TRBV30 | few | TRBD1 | TGTGCCTGGAGCCGACAGGGGGCGGGCGGGGAGCTGTTTTTT | CAWSRQGAGGELFF
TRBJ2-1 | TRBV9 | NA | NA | TGTGCCAGCAGCCCGAGCGGTGAGTCCTACAATGAGCAGTTCTTC | CASSPSGESYNEQFF
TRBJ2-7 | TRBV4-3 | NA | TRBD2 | TGCGCCAGCAGCCCTAGCGGGAGTCTTGGAACCTACGAGCAGTACTTC | CASSPSGSLGTYEQYF
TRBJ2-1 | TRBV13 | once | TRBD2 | TGTGCCAGCAGCACTCGGACTAGCGGACAATACAATGAGCAGTTCTTC | CASSTRTSGQYNEQFF
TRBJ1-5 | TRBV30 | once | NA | TGTGCCTGGAGAGGGTCGGGGGAAGGTCAGCCCCAGCATTTT | CAWRGSGEGQPQHF
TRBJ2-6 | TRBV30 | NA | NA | TGTGCCCTAGTATCTGGGGCCAACGTCCTGACTTTC | CALVSGANVLTF
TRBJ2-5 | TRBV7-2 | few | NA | TGTGCCAGCAGCTTAAACAGAGAGACCCAGTACTTC | CASSLNRETQYF
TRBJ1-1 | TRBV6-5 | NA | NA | TGTGCCAGCTCCCGTGGACAGAGGAACACTGAAGCTTTCTTT | CASSRGQRNTEAFF
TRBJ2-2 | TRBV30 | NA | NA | TGTGCCTGGAAAAGGTTCTCCGGGGAGCTGTTTTTT | CAWKRFSGELFF
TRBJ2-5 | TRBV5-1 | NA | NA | TGCGCCAGCAGCACCAATCAAGAGACCCAGTACTTC | CASSTNQETQYF
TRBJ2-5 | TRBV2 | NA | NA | TGTGCCAGCGGCCAAGAGGGGGAGACCCAGTACTTC | CASGQEGETQYF
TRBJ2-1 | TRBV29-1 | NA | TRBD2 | TGCAGCGCGGGGAGGGAGGAGATCTCCTACAATGAGCAGTTCTTC | CSAGREEISYNEQFF
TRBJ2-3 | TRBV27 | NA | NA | TGTGCCAGCAGTTTCCTGGCAGTCACAGATACGCAGTATTTT | CASSFLAVTDTQYF
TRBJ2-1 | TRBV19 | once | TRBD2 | TGTGCCAGTAAGAGCTCGAGGAGCGGGAGAGTCATTGAGCAGTTCTTC | CASKSSRSGRVIEQFF
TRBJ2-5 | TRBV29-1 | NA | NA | TGCAGCGTGAACTCTGTACGGGAGACCCAGTACTTC | CSVNSVRETQYF
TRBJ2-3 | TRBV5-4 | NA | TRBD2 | TGTGCCAGCAGCCCGCCGACTAGCGGGGGCACAGATACGCAGTATTTT | CASSPPTSGGTDTQYF
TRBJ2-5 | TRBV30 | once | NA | TGTGCCTGGAGGTACCCACCAGAAGAGACCCAGTACTTC | CAWRYPPEETQYF
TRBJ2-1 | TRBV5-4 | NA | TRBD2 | TGTGCCAGCAGGGGTGGGGCTAGCGGGAGATACAATGAGCAGTTCTTC | CASRGGASGRYNEQFF
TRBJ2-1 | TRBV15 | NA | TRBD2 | TGTGCCACCAGCAGAGATGCGGGGGGGAATTACAATGAGCAGTTCTTC | CATSRDAGGNYNEQFF
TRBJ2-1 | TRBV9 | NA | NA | TGTGCCAGCAGCGTAGCCAGTGTGGAGGGCAATGAGCAGTTCTTC | CASSVASVEGNEQFF
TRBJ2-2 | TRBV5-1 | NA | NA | TGCGCCAGCAGCTTGGCTTACACCGGGGAGCTGTTTTTT | CASSLAYTGELFF
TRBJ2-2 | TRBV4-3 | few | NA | TGCGCCAGCTCTCCGGGGAACACCGGGGAGCTGTTTTTT | CASSPGNTGELFF
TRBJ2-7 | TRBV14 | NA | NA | TGTGCCAGCAGCCAGGCCTACGAGCAGTACTTC | CASSQAYEQYF
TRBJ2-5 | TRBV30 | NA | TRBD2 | TGTGCCTGGAGTGTACGGCGGGGGCAAGAGACCCAGTACTTC | CAWSVRRGQETQYF
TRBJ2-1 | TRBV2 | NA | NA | TGTGCCAGCACCTCGAGCGGGTCGCGCAATGAGCAGTTCTTC | CASTSSGSRNEQFF
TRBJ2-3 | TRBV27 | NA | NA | TGTGCCAGCAGTCCATATTATTGGGGAGGCCCCTCGGATACGCAGTATTTT | CASSPYYWGGPSDTQYF
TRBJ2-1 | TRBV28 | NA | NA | TGTGCCAGCAGTCCCGCACTGTCCTCCTACAATGAGCAGTTCTTC | CASSPALSSYNEQFF
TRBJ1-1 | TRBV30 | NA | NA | TGTGCCTGGAGTGAAGCTGAAGCTTTCTTT | CAWSEAEAFF
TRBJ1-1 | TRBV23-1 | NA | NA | TGCGCCAGCAGCGTTAGGGGAAGGAACACTGAAGCTTTCTTT | CASSVRGRNTEAFF
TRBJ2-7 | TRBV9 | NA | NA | TGTGCCAGCTCCCCGGGACCCTCCTACGAGCAGTACTTC | CASSPGPSYEQYF
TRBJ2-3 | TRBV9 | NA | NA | TGTGCCAGCAGCCCCCCAGCAGCGAGCACAGATACGCAGTATTTT | CASSPPAASTDTQYF
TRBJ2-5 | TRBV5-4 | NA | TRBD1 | TGTGCCAGCAGATATACAGGGGCTCAAGAGACCCAGTACTTC | CASRYTGAQETQYF
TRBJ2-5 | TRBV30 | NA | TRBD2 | TGTGCCTGGAGCCTAGGACTAGGGTTGGAGACCCAGTACTTC | CAWSLGLGLETQYF
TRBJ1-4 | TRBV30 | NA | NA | TGTGCCTCTAGCGACGGACGCGGAGAAAAACTGTTTTTT | CASSDGRGEKLFF
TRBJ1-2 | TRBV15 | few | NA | TGTGCCACCAGCAGAGATGTCCCGGATAACTATGGCTACACCTTC | CATSRDVPDNYGYTF
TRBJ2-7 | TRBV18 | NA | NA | TGTGCCAGCTCACCATTGGGCACCGACTCCTACGAGCAGTACTTC | CASSPLGTDSYEQYF
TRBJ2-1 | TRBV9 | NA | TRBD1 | TGTGCCAGCAGCGTCGACCTCACAGGGGCCGGTTTTAACAATGAGCAGTTCTTC | CASSVDLTGAGFNNEQFF
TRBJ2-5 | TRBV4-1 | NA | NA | TGCGCCAGCAGCCGTGGATTAGAGGGGTACCAAGAGACCCAGTACTTC | CASSRGLEGYQETQYF
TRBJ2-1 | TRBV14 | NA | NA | TGTGCCAGCAGCCACCCTAGCTGGTACTACAATGAGCAGTTCTTC | CASSHPSWYYNEQFF
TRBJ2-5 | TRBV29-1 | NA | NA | TGCAGCGTCTGCGGACGGAGCCAAGAGACCCAGTACTTC | CSVCGRSQETQYF
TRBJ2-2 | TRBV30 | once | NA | TGTGCCTGCGCGCAGACCGCCGTTCCCGGGGAGCTGTTTTTT | CACAQTAVPGELFF
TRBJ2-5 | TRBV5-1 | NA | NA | TGCGCCAGCAGCTTGGCCCCTCAAGAGACCCAGTACTTC | CASSLAPQETQYF
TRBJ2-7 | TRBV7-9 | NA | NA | TGTGCCAGCAGCCCCTACCCGAGGGACTCCTACGAGCAGTACTTC | CASSPYPRDSYEQYF
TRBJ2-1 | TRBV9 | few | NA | TGTGCCAGCAGCGTTATGGGGACCACTACCAATGAGCAGTTCTTC | CASSVMGTTTNEQFF
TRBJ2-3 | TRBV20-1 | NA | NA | TGCAGTGCTCACAGCACAGATACGCAGTATTTT | CSAHSTDTQYF
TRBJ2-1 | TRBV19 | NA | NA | TGTGCCAGTAGTATCTACAATGAGCAGTTCTTC | CASSIYNEQFF